This T cell receptor beta chain was captured by sequencing in a study of CD8 T cells in Susac syndrome. Findings and caveats of the study: As the study acknowledged, the number of individuals who were part of its TCR sequencing and HLA analysis was relatively small.

Sequencing targeted TCR beta in T cells from blood (CD8+ and CD4+). Details on this clonotype: Its antigen is as yet unknown.

The authors reverse transcribed 0.5 to 1 ug RNA with random hexamers. One entry per CDR3 protein, called by TCRdb with MiXCR from the immunoSEQ multiplex PCR reads. Of hundreds of thousands of distinct CDR3 sequences detected, around 85% appear once; the ten largest clones hold around 0.2%. Sequencing input: CD8+ T cells from PBMCs. The receptor comes from a human donor with multiple sclerosis.

CDR3 bases: TGTGCCAGCAGTTTATCGGGACAGGGGTGGCACGAGCAGTACTTC. Translated, it gives CASSLSGQGWHEQYF. This sequence joins TRBV28 and TRBJ2-7; the match to TRBD1 covers 10 bases. Germline trimming cut 1 base from V and 5 bases from J; bases unmatched to any gene: 5. Germline CDR1 MDHEN, CDR2 SYDVKM. There are 15 residues in the CDR3.